This TCR beta chain is drawn from a study of blood T cell repertoires in COVID-19 (dated by TCRdb to 2020 to 2022). Describing the broader study: Samples from collaborators originated in the United States, Italy and Spain and spanned both the acute and convalescent phases of COVID-19. The material from the prospective study consisted of cDNA or gDNA derived from T cells, B-cell-depleted T cells, or PBMCs. Subjects who had been exposed to COVID-19, were actively infected with it, or had recovered from it provided the deeply sampled blood TCRbeta repertoires that made up the dataset. The repertoires were released in a freely available public database meant as a resource for research on the immune response to SARS-CoV-2. Samples were obtained from the ongoing ImmuneRACE study (first 160 participants) and from 1,000 to 1,500 subjects provided by 6 global collaborators. The sample metadata nearly always contained a de-identified subject ID, COVID-19 status, age in years and sex. Where HLA class I and class II types were available, the types were taken from metadata supplied by the sample provider, not from assay-based typing. The study at large found these results: The amount of clinical and demographic metadata varied by source and participant and was provided uncurated.

Based on the germline V gene, the CDR1 and CDR2 sequences are ENHRY and SYGVKD. Its CDR3 holds 15 amino acids, cysteine through phenylalanine. The kept DNA is CDR3 alone, 45 bases in frame from the first base. Cut back by 4 bases and 1 base, the V and J ends lie 11 bases apart. About this clone: This receptor's antigen is unknown. It has no much larger one-base neighbor in the sample; base qualities were not kept.

Collaborating institutions collected whole blood in K2EDTA tubes following their own protocols. Collaborator samples were shipped for TCRbeta analysis as frozen whole blood, isolated PBMCs, or DNA extracted from either sample type. TCRbeta CDR3 regions were amplified from genomic DNA using the immunoSEQ Assay, a bias-controlled multiplex PCR. In the paper's pipeline: Within the assay, amplification of reference gene primers was used to estimate how many nucleated cells each sample contained. To quantify the absolute abundance of each unique TCRbeta CDR3 rearrangement, sequence reads were collapsed and filtered. For each sample, productive Simpson clonality was calculated by taking the square root of Simpson's diversity index across productive rearrangements. What TCRdb holds here is the immuneACCESS table cut down to in-frame rearrangements. Part of the clones is not present; checked against another copy, under half of the missing clones reflect an unresolved V gene, and the others are unexplained. Clone size and the V and J calls come from that table; the DNA yielded D and trimming. The sample table contains tens of thousands of clones; only one count was recorded for about four fifths of them. Approximately 44% of the sample lies in the top ten.

The sequence derives from an older man with acute or convalescent COVID-19. What was sequenced was peripheral blood. In this chain, TRBV10-3 is recombined with TRBJ2-1; the D gene is perhaps TRBD1, from 5 matching bases. The DNA reads as follows: TGTGCCATCAGTGTAACAGGCGCGTCCTACAATGAGCAGTTCTTC. Its translation reads: CAISVTGASYNEQFF.